Below are 5 T cell receptor beta chains sequenced from a single sample in a study of cytomegalovirus exposure and HLA in healthy donors. Primers for the PCR totalled 60 Vbeta and 13 Jbeta. The table came from immunoSEQ multiplex PCR; TCRdb's copy has only in-frame clones and leaves some out. Of approximately 150,000 clones in the sample, more than 65% are singletons; the top ten hold 1.5% to 2%. The sequenced sample consisted of PBMCs. These receptors were collected from a woman in her 30s in good health and CMV-seronegative.

V usage is TRBV30 and J usage is TRBJ1-5; the match to TRBD1 covers 7 bases. The V and J ends lost 3 bases and 7 bases, in that order; junction bases with no gene match: 12. Germline V gene data show CDR1 as GTSNPN and CDR2 as SVGIG (reference sequence). The CDR3 has 15 residues. Here the CDR3 reads CAWSPRDSLGQPQHF. The CDR3 region has the DNA TGTGCCTGGAGCCCCCGGGACAGCCTGGGGCAGCCCCAGCATTTT.

The chain combines TRBV5-1 with TRBJ1-2, with TRBD1 identical over 10 bases. With 2 bases clipped from V and 4 bases from J, the junction kept 5 bases outside the gene matches. The CDR3 is made up of 15 amino acids. CDR1 and CDR2 (germline): SGHRS, YFSETQ. For the CDR3, the DNA is TGCGCCAGCAGCTTCGGGACAGGGGTGAGCTATGGCTACACCTTC. The encoded protein is CASSFGTGVSYGYTF.

The chain combines TRBV7-3 with TRBJ2-1, with D possibly being TRBD2 (6 bases). This CDR3 spans 15 amino acids. The germline V and J ends were trimmed by 2 bases and 0 bases, with 8 bases remaining between them. Germline V gives CDR1 SGHTA, CDR2 FQGTGA. The CDR3 here is CASSLGLSSYNEQFF. For the CDR3, the DNA is TGTGCCAGCAGCTTAGGACTAAGCTCCTACAATGAGCAGTTCTTC.

The chain combines TRBV7-3 with TRBJ2-7, with 8 bases fitting TRBD1. Germline V gene data show CDR1 as SGHTA and CDR2 as FQGTGA. The CDR3 covers 15 residues. Trimming took 6 bases from V and 0 from J; bases not matched to a gene: 7. The DNA of the CDR3 is TGTGCCAGCAGGACAGGGGCCGGCCCCTCCTACGAGCAGTACTTC. Protein product: CASRTGAGPSYEQYF.

The V call is TRBV7-8, the J call TRBJ1-2; no definite D call. The V gene's germline CDR1 is SGHVS and CDR2 FQNEAQ. Deletions cut 5 bases from V and 8 bases from J, with 15 bases between. The CDR3 has 13 amino acids. In nucleotides, the CDR3 is TGTGCCAGCAGCGAGGGCGGGATAATAGGCTACACCTTC. It is translated as CASSEGGIIGYTF.